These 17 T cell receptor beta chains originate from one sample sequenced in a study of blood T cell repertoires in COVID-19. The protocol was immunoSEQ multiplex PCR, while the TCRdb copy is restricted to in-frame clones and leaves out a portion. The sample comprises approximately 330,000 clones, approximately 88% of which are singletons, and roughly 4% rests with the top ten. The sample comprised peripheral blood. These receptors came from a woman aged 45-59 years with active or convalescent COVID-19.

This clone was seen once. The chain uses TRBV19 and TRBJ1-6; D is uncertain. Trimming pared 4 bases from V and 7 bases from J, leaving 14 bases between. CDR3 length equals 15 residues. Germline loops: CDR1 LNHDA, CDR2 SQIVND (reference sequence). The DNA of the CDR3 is TGTGCCAGTAGTAAATTGGGCCTGGCGAATTCACCCCTCCACTTT. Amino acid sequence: CASSKLGLANSPLHF. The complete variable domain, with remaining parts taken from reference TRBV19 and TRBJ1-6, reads DGGITQSPKYLFRKEGQNVTLSCEQNLNHDAMYWYRQDPGQGLRLIYYSQIVNDFQKGDIAEGYSVSREKKESFPLTVTSAQKNPTAFYLCASSKLGLANSPLHFGNGTRLTVT.

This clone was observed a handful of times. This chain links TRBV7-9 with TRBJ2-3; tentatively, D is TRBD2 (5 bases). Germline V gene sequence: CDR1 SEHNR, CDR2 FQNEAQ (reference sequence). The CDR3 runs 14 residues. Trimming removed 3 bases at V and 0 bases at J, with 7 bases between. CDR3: CASSFSVSTDTQYF. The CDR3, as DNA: TGTGCCAGCAGCTTTAGCGTTAGCACAGATACGCAGTATTTT.

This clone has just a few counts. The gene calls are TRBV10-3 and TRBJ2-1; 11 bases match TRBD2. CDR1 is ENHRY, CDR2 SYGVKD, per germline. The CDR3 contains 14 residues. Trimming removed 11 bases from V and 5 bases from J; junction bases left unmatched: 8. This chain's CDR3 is CAAKTSGENNEQFF. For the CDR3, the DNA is TGTGCCGCCAAGACTAGCGGGGAAAACAATGAGCAGTTCTTC.

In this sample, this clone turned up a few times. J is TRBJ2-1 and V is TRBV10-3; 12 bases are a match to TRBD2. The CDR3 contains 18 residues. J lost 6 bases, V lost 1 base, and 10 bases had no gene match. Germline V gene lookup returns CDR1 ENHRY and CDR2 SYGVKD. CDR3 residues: CAISEFRWTSGARNEQFF. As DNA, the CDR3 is TGTGCCATCAGTGAGTTTAGATGGACTAGCGGGGCCCGCAATGAGCAGTTCTTC.

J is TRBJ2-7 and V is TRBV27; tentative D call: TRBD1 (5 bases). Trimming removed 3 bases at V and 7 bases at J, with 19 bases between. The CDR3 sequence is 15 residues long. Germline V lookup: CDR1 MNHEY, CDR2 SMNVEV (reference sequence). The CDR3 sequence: CASSLRTLGNWEQYF. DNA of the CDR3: TGTGCCAGCAGTTTGCGGACACTGGGAAACTGGGAGCAGTACTTC.

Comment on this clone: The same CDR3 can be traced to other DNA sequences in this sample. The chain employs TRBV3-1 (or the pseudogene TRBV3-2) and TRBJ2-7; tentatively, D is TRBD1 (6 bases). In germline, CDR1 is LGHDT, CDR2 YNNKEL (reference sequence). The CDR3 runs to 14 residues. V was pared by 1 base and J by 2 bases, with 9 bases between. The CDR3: CASSQATGPYEQYF. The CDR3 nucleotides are TGTGCCAGCAGCCAAGCTACAGGGCCCTACGAGCAGTACTTC.

This CDR3 reads CASSTPLRDRTTYEQYF. CDR3 coding DNA: TGTGCCAGCAGCACTCCTCTGCGGGACAGGACCACCTACGAGCAGTACTTC. This rearrangement joins TRBV5-5 to TRBJ2-7, with 8 bases fitting TRBD1. CDR1 SGHKS and CDR2 YYEKEE come from the germline V gene (reference sequence). Trimming cost V 4 bases and J 2 bases; bases outside gene matches: 14. The length of the CDR3 is 17 residues.

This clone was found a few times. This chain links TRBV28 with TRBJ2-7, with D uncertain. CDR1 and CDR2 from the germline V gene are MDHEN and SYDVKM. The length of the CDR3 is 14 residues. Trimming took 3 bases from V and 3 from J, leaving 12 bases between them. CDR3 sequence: CASSFLGLDYEQYF. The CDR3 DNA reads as TGTGCCAGCAGTTTTCTCGGCCTAGACTACGAGCAGTACTTC.

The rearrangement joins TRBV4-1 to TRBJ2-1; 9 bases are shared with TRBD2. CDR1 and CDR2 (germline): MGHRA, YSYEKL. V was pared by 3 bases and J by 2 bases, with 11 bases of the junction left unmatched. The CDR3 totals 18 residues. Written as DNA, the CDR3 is TGCGCCAGCAGCCACGCGGGGGGAAGACTAGCGGCCTACAATGAGCAGTTCTTC. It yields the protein CASSHAGGRLAAYNEQFF.

The CDR3 nucleotides are TGCGCCAGCAGCCAACAGGGTACCTACGAGCAGTACTTC. Its translation: CASSQQGTYEQYF. This chain links TRBV4-1 with TRBJ2-7, with D possibly being TRBD1 (5 bases). V was shortened by 2 bases and J by 2 bases, with 7 bases between the two germline ends. The CDR3 contains 13 residues. The germline V gene encodes CDR1 MGHRA and CDR2 YSYEKL.

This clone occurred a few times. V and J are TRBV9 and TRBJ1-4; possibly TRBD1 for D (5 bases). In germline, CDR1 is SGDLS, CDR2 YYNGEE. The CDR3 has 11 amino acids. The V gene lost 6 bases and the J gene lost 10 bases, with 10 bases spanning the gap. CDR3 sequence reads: CASIGVGKLFF. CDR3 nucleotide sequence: TGTGCCAGCATAGGGGTGGGAAAACTGTTTTTT.

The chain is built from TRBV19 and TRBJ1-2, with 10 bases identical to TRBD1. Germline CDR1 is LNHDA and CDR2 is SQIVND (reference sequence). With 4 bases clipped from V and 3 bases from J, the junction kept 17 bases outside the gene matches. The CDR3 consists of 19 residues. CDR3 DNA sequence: TGTGCCAGTAGTACCCCCGACAGGGGGCCCCGATCCTTCTACTATGGCTACACCTTC. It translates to CASSTPDRGPRSFYYGYTF.

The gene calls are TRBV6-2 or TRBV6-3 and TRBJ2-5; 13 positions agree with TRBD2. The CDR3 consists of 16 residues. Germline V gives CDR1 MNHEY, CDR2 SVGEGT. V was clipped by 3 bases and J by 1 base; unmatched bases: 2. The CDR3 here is CASSYTSGGVQETQYF. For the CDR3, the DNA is TGTGCCAGCAGTTATACTAGCGGGGGGGTCCAAGAGACCCAGTACTTC.

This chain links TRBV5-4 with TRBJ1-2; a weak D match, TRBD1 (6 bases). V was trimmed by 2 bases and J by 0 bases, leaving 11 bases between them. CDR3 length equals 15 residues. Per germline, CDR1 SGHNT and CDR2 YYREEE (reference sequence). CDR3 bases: TGTGCCAGCAGCTTACAACAGGGACCTAACTATGGCTACACCTTC. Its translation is CASSLQQGPNYGYTF.

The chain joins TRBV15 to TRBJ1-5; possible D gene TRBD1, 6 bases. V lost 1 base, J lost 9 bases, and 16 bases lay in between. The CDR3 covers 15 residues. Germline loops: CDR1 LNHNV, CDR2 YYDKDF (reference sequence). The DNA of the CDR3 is TGTGCCACCAGCAGAGTAGCAGGGGCCCAATGGCCCCAGCATTTT. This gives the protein CATSRVAGAQWPQHF.

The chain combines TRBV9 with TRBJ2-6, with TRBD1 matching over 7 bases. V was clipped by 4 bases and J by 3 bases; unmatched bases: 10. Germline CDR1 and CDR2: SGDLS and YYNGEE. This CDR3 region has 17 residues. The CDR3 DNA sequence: TGTGCCAGCAGCCCCCCCAAGGGGGCGGGTGGGGCCAACGTCCTGACTTTC. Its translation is CASSPPKGAGGANVLTF.

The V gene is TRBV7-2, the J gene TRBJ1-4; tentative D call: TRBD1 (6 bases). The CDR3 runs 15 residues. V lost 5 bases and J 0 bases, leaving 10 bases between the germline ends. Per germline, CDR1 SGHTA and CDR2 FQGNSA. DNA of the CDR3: TGTGCCAGCAGCACCAAGGGGGCAACTAATGAAAAACTGTTTTTT. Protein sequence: CASSTKGATNEKLFF.